The next 15 T cell receptor beta chains were all read from a single sample in a study of PD-1 blockade in classical Hodgkin lymphoma (dated by TCRdb to about 2020). The library came from the immunoSEQ multiplex PCR assay. Drawn from immuneACCESS, this table holds only the in-frame rearrangements with V and J called that TCRdb kept. Clones are partly lost; checked studies trace under half to an unresolved V gene and leave the rest unexplained. The sample contains tens of thousands of clones, around 69% of them found a single time. The ten largest account for approximately 2.5% of the sample. The time point label for this specimen denotes: cycle 4 day 1 (C4D1), after five to seven weeks of nivolumab. Every trial patient had relapsed following autologous stem cell transplantation, and prior brentuximab vedotin exposure was what differed among cohorts A, B and C. The sequencing here drew on peripheral blood mononuclear cells (PBMCs), taken before the fourth cycle of nivolumab. Receptor source: a human donor with classical Hodgkin lymphoma.

The V gene is TRBV4-3, the J gene TRBJ2-1; D is uncertain. This CDR3 has 16 residues. Deletions cut 0 bases from V and 4 bases from J, with 13 bases between. CDR1 and CDR2 (germline): LGHNA, YSLEER. The CDR3: CASSQDLGGSYNEQFF. As DNA, the CDR3 is TGCGCCAGCAGCCAAGATCTTGGCGGATCTTACAATGAGCAGTTCTTC.

The chain couples TRBV7-9 to TRBJ2-5; 8 positions agree with TRBD1. The J segment lost 4 bases and the V segment lost 0 bases, leaving 1 base of the junction unmatched. The CDR3 loop spans 14 amino acids. Germline V CDR1 and CDR2: SEHNR, FQNEAQ (reference sequence). The CDR3 nucleotides read TGTGCCAGCAGCTTAGCCAGGGGGCTAGAGACCCAGTACTTC. Translating gives CASSLARGLETQYF.

This chain's CDR3 is CASSRTGLTDTQYF. The CDR3 coding sequence is TGTGCCAGCAGCCGGACAGGGTTAACAGATACGCAGTATTTT. This chain links TRBV28 with TRBJ2-3; TRBD1 matches 8 bases. This CDR3 is built from 14 residues. Germline V gene lookup returns CDR1 MDHEN and CDR2 SYDVKM. The junction had 5 bases not matched to a gene; V was cut back by 6 bases and J by 3 bases.

The chain carries TRBV5-4 and TRBJ2-3; D remains unclear. The CDR3 is made up of 15 amino acids. Germline CDR1 reads SGHNT; CDR2 reads YYREEE (reference sequence). V gave up 1 base and J gave up 2 bases, with 11 bases separating them. The CDR3 is CASSLTPTLTDTQYF. Written as DNA, the CDR3 is TGTGCCAGCAGCTTGACCCCAACGCTCACAGATACGCAGTATTTT.

This clone was seen only once. The gene calls are TRBV28 and TRBJ1-5; D not certain. The CDR3 is 16 residues long. Germline CDR1 and CDR2: MDHEN and SYDVKM. V lost 7 bases to trimming and J lost 3 bases, with 19 bases between them. The CDR3 region is CASTLRRRVDNQPQHF. The CDR3 DNA follows: TGTGCCAGCACACTGAGACGACGGGTAGACAATCAGCCCCAGCATTTT.

This sequence joins TRBV6-5 and TRBJ1-1; D ambiguous. V lost 6 bases and J 3 bases, leaving 11 bases between the germline ends. The CDR3 is made up of 13 amino acids. Germline lookup yields CDR1 MNHEY and CDR2 SVGAGI. CDR3 protein: CASSRNRDTEAFF. The CDR3 DNA follows: TGTGCCAGCAGCCGAAACCGGGACACTGAAGCTTTCTTT.

V gene TRBV5-1 combines with J gene TRBJ2-3, with 11 bases aligning to TRBD2. The V segment lost 4 bases and the J segment 2 bases; nucleotides outside the gene matches: 6. Germline loops: CDR1 SGHRS, CDR2 YFSETQ. The CDR3 consists of 16 residues. CDR3 DNA sequence: TGCGCCAGCAGCAAGGGGACTAGCGGTAACACAGATACGCAGTATTTT. It yields the protein CASSKGTSGNTDTQYF.

This clone has only one observation. The chain employs TRBV2 and TRBJ2-7; D uncertain. V lost 7 bases to trimming and J lost 3 bases, with 7 bases between them. In germline, CDR1 is SNHLY, CDR2 FYNNEI. The CDR3 extends over 11 amino acids. The DNA for the CDR3 is TGTGCCAGCATCTATATCTACGAGCAGTACTTC. Its translation: CASIYIYEQYF.

This clone was picked up a small number of times. This chain joins TRBV28 and TRBJ2-7, with TRBD2 matching 10 bases. This CDR3 spans 14 amino acids. Trimming removed 8 bases from V and 2 bases from J; junction bases left unmatched: 6. CDR1 MDHEN and CDR2 SYDVKM come from the germline V gene. CDR3 residues: CASVKRGGTYEQYF. For the CDR3, the DNA is TGTGCCAGCGTTAAGCGGGGGGGTACCTACGAGCAGTACTTC.

This clone was seen only once. The J gene is TRBJ1-5, the V gene TRBV27, with unresolved D. The germline CDR1 and CDR2 sequences are MNHEY and SMNVEV (reference sequence). Trimming removed 6 bases at V and 5 bases at J, with 17 bases between. This CDR3 is built from 15 residues. CDR3 sequence: CASRPWEGRDQPQHF. DNA for the CDR3: TGTGCCAGCAGGCCCTGGGAGGGTAGAGATCAGCCCCAGCATTTT.

The V and J genes are TRBV5-6 and TRBJ2-7; perhaps TRBD1 as D (6 bases). Trimming cost V 3 bases and J 3 bases, with 7 bases left between them. Looked up from germline, CDR1 is SGHDT and CDR2 is YYEEEE. The CDR3 extends over 12 amino acids. CDR3 residues: CASSSDSYEQYF. For the CDR3, the DNA is TGTGCCAGCAGCTCGGACAGCTACGAGCAGTACTTC.

The CDR3 loop is CASSHSGFYGYTF. For the CDR3, the DNA is TGTGCCAGTAGTCACTCAGGTTTCTATGGCTACACCTTC. The V call is TRBV19, the J call TRBJ1-2; D is ambiguous. In germline, CDR1 is LNHDA, CDR2 SQIVND (reference sequence). The CDR3 sequence is 13 residues long. The V gene lost 5 bases and the J gene lost 4 bases, with 11 bases spanning the gap.

This clone was observed a few times. The rearrangement joins TRBV4-3 to TRBJ1-1; D unclear. The CDR3 consists of 17 residues. The germline V gene has CDR1 LGHNA and CDR2 YSLEER. V was clipped by 0 bases and J by 0 bases, with 14 bases between them. CDR3 nucleotides: TGCGCCAGCAGCCAAGATGAGGCAGGTGGCATGAACACTGAAGCTTTCTTT. As protein: CASSQDEAGGMNTEAFF.

This clone was counted between two and nine times. The rearrangement links TRBV6-5 to TRBJ1-2; tentative D call: TRBD1 (5 bases). Trimming shortened V by 0 bases and J by 4 bases, and 12 bases separated the two germline ends. The CDR3 has 15 amino acids. Germline CDR1 MNHEY, CDR2 SVGAGI. CDR3 DNA: TGTGCCAGCAGTTACTCGATTCAGGGCTCCTATGGCTACACCTTC. This codes for CASSYSIQGSYGYTF.

This clone was seen once. The chain links TRBV21-1 to TRBJ1-2; the tabulated D call, TRBD1, remains unverified against the DNA. TRBV21-1 is a recognized pseudogene. The CDR3 consists of 11 residues. The CDR3 sequence: CASSRGTGYTF. In nucleotides, the CDR3 is TGTGCCAGCTCCAGGGGGACCGGCTACACCTTC.